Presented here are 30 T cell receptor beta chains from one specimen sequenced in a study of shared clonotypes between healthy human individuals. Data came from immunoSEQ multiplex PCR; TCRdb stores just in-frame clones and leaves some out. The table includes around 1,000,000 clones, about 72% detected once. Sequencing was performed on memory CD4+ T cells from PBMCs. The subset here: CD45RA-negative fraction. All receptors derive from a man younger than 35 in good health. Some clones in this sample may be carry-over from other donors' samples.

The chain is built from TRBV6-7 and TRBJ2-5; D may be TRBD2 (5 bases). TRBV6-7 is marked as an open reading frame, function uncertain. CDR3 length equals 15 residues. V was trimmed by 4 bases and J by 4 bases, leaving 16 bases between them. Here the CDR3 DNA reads TGTGCCAGCAGTTTCGAGGACTCGCGCAGAGAGACCCAGTACTTC. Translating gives CASSFEDSRRETQYF.

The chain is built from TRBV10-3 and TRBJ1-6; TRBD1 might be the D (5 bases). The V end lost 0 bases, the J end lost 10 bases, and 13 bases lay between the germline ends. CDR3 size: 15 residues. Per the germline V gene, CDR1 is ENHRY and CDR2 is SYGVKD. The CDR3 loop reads CAISESAGPGSPLHF. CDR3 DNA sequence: TGTGCCATCAGTGAGTCTGCAGGGCCGGGCTCACCCCTCCACTTT.

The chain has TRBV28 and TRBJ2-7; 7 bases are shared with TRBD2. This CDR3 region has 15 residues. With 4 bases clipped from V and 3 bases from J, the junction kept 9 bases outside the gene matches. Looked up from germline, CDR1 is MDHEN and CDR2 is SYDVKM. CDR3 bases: TGTGCCAGCAGTTCAGCGGGACTCTACTACTACGAGCAGTACTTC. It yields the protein CASSSAGLYYYEQYF.

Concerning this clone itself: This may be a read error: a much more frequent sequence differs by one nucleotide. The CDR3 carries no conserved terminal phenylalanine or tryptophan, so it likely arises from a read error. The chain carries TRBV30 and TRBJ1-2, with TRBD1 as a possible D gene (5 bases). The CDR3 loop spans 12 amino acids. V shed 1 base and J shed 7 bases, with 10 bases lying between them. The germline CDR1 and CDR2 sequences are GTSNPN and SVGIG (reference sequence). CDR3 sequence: CAWSEQAGGYTS. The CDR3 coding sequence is TGTGCCTGGAGTGAACAGGCCGGTGGCTACACCTCC.

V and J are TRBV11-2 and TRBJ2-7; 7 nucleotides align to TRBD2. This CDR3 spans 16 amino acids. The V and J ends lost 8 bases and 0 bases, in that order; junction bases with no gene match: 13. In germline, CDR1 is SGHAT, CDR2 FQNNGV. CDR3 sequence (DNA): TGTGCCAGCCGCGGGATGGCTAGCGGTAGCTCCTACGAGCAGTACTTC. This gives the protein CASRGMASGSSYEQYF.

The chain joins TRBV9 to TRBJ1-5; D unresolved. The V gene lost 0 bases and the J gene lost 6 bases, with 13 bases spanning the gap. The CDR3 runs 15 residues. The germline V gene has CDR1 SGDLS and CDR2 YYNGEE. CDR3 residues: CASSVGLGLGQPQHF. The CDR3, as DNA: TGTGCCAGCAGCGTAGGTCTGGGCCTGGGTCAGCCCCAGCATTTT.

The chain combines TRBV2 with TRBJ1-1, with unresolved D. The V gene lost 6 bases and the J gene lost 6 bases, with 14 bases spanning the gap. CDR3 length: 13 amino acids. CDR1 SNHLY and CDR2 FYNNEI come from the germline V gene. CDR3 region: CASSLERRAEAFF. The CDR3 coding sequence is TGTGCCAGCAGCCTGGAGAGAAGGGCTGAAGCTTTCTTT. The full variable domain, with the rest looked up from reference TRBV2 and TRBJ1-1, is EPEVTQTPSHQVTQMGQEVILRCVPISNHLYFYWYRQILGQKVEFLVSFYNNEISEKSEIFDDQFSVERPDGSNFTLKIRSTKLEDSAMYFCASSLERRAEAFFGQGTRLTVV.

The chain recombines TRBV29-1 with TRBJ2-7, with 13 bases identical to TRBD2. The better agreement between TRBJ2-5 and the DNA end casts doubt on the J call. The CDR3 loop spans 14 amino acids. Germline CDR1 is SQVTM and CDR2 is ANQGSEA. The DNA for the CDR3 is TGCAGCGCTCGGACTAGCGGGAGTCTAGAGACCCAGTACTTC. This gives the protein CSARTSGSLETQYF.

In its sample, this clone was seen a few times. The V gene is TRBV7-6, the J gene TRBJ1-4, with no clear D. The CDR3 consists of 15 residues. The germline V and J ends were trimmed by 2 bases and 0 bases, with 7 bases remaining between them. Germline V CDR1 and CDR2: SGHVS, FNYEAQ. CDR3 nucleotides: TGTGCCAGCAGCTTACGGGTTGCAACTAATGAAAAACTGTTTTTT. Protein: CASSLRVATNEKLFF.

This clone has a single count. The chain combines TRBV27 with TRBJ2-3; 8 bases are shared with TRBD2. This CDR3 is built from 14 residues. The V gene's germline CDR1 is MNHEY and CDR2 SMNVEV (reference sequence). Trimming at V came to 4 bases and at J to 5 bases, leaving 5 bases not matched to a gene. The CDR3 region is CASSYGRDGDTQYF. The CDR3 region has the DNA TGTGCCAGCAGTTACGGGAGGGATGGAGATACGCAGTATTTT.

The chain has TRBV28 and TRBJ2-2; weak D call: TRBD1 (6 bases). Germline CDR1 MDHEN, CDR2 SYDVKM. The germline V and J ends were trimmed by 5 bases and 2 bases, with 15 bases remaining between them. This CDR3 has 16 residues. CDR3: CASSRDRRPNTGELFF. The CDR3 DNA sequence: TGTGCCAGCAGTCGAGACAGGCGACCAAACACCGGGGAGCTGTTTTTT.

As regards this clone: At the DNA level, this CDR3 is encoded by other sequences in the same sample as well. CDR3 DNA sequence: TGCGCCAGCAGCTTGGCCGGAGGCACAGATACGCAGTATTTT. It encodes CASSLAGGTDTQYF. J is TRBJ2-3 and V is TRBV5-1; D ambiguous. Germline V gene lookup returns CDR1 SGHRS and CDR2 YFSETQ. Trimming removed 0 bases at V and 1 base at J, with 6 bases between. This CDR3 region has 14 residues. The variable domain in full, completed from reference TRBV5-1 and TRBJ2-3, reads KAGVTQTPRYLIKTRGQQVTLSCSPISGHRSVSWYQQTPGQGLQFLFEYFSETQRNKGNFPGRFSGRQFSNSRSEMNVSTLELGDSALYLCASSLAGGTDTQYFGPGTRLTVL.

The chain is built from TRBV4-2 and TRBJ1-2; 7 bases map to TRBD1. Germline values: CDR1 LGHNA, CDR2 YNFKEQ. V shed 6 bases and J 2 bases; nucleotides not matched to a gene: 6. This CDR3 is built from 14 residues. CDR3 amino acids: CASSPGTANYGYTF. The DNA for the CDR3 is TGTGCCAGCAGTCCCGGGACAGCAAACTATGGCTACACCTTC.

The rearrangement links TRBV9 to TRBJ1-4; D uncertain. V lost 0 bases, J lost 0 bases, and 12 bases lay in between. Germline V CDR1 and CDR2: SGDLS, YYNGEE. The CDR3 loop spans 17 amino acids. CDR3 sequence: CASSVGLMSATNEKLFF. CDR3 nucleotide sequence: TGTGCCAGCAGCGTAGGCTTAATGAGTGCAACTAATGAAAAACTGTTTTTT. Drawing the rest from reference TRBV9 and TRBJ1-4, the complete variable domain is DSGVTQTPKHLITATGQRVTLRCSPRSGDLSVYWYQQSLDQGLQFLIQYYNGEERAKGNILERFSAQQFPDLHSELNLSSLELGDSALYFCASSVGLMSATNEKLFFGSGTQLSVL.

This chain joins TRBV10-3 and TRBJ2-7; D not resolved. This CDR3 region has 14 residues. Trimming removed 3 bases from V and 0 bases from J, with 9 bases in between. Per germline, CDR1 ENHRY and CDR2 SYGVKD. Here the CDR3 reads CAISDERSSYEQYF. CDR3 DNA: TGTGCCATCAGTGACGAGAGGAGCTCCTACGAGCAGTACTTC.

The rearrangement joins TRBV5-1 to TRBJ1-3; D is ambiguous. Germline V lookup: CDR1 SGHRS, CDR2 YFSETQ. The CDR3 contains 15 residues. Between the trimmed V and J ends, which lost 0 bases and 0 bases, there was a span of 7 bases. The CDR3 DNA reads TGCGCCAGCAGCTTGGGTACAGCCTCTGGAAACACCATATATTTT. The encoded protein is CASSLGTASGNTIYF.

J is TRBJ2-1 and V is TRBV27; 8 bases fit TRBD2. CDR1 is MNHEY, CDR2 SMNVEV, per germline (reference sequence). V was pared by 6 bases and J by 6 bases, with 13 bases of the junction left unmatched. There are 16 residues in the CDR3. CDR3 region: CASRRPGTRRANEQFF. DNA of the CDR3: TGTGCCAGCAGGAGGCCAGGGACTAGACGGGCCAATGAGCAGTTCTTC.

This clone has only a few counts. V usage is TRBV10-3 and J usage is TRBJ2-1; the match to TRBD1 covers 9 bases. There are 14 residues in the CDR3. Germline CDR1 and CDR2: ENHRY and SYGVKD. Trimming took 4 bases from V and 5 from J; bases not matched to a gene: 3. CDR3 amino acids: CAISGDRDNNEQFF. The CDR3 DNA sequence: TGTGCCATCAGTGGGGACAGGGATAACAATGAGCAGTTCTTC.

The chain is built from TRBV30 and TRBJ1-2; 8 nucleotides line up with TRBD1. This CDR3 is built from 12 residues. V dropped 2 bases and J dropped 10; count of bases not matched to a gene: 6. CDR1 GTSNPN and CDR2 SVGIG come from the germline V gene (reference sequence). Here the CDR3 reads CAWSLGQVDYTF. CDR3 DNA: TGTGCCTGGAGTCTGGGACAGGTCGACTACACCTTC.

In DNA, the CDR3 is TGTGCCAGCAGTCTTCCCCCCGGACCGCTAACCGGAGAGACCCAGTACTTC. This gives the protein CASSLPPGPLTGETQYF. The rearrangement uses TRBV28 and TRBJ2-5, with D uncertain. The germline V and J ends were trimmed by 5 bases and 4 bases, with 23 bases remaining between them. CDR1 is MDHEN and CDR2 is SYDVKM in the germline V gene. CDR3 length: 17 amino acids.

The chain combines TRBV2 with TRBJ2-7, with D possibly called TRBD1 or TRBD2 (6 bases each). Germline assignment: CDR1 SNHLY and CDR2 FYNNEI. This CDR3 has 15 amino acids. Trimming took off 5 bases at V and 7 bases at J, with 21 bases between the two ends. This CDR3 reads CASSRGQPGGSEQYF. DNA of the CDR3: TGTGCCAGCAGTCGAGGACAGCCCGGGGGCTCTGAGCAGTACTTC.

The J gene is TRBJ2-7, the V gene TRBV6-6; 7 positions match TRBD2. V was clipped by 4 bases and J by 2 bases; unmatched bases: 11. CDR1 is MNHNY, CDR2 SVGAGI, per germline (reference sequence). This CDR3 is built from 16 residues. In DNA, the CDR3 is TGTGCCAGCAGTTCTCCCGACCGGGACTACACCTACGAGCAGTACTTC. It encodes CASSSPDRDYTYEQYF.

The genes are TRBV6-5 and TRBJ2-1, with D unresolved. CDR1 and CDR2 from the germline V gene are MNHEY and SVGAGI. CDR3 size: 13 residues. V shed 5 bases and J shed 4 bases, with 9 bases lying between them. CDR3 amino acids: CASSRLDYNEQFF. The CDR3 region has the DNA TGTGCCAGCAGTCGGCTGGATTACAATGAGCAGTTCTTC.

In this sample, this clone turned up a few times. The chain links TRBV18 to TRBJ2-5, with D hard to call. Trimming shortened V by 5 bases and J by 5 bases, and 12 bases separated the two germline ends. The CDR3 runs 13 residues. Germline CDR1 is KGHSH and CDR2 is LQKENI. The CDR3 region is CASSSFSGETQYF. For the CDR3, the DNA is TGTGCCAGCTCATCTTTCTCTGGGGAGACCCAGTACTTC.

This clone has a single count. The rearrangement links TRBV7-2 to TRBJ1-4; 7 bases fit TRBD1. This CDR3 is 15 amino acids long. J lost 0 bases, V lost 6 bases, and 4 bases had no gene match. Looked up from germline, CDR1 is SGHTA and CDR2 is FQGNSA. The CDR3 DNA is TGTGCCAGCAGGCGGGACAGCTCAACTAATGAAAAACTGTTTTTT. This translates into CASRRDSSTNEKLFF.

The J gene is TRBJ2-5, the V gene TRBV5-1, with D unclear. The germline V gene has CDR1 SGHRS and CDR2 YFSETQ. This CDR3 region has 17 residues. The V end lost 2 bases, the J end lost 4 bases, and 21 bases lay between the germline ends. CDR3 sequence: CASSFVPQYSGRETQYF. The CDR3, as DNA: TGCGCCAGCAGCTTTGTACCCCAATACAGTGGGCGAGAGACCCAGTACTTC.

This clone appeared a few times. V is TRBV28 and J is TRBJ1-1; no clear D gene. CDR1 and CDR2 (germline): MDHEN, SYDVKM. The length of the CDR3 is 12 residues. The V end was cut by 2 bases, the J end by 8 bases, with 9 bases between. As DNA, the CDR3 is TGTGCCAGCAGTTTAGTCCGGCAGGAAGCTTTCTTT. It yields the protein CASSLVRQEAFF.

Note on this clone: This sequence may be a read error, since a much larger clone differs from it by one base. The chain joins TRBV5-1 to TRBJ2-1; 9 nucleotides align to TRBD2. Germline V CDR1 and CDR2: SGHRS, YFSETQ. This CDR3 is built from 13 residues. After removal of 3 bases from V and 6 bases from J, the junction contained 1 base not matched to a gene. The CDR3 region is CASSSGLANEQFF. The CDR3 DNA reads TGCGCCAGCAGCTCGGGACTAGCCAATGAGCAGTTCTTC.

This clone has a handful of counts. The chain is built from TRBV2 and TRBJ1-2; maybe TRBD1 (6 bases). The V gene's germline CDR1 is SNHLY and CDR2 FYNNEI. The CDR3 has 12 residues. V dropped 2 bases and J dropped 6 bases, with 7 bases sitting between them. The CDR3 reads CASSENRDGYTF. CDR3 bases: TGTGCCAGCAGTGAAAACAGGGATGGCTACACCTTC.

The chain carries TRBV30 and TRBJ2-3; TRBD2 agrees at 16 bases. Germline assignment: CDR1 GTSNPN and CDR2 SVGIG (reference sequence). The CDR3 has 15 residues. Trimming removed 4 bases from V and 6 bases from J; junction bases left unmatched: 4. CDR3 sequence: CAWTGLAGGPDTQYF. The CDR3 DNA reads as TGTGCCTGGACGGGACTAGCGGGAGGGCCGGATACGCAGTATTTT. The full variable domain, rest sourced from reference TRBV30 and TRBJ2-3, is SQTIHQWPATLVQPVGSPLSLECTVEGTSNPNLYWYRQAAGRGLQLLFYSVGIGQISSEVPQNLSASRPQDRQFILSSKKLLLSDSGFYLCAWTGLAGGPDTQYFGPGTRLTVL.